This T cell receptor beta chain stems from a study of T cell responses to AZD1222 COVID-19 vaccine. Profiling relied on immunoSEQ multiplex PCR, and the TCRdb table lists in-frame clones only, not all of them. The repertoire has 100,000 to 130,000 clones, roughly nine tenths of them found once; the top ten carry around 3.3%. About this clone: Its antigen is unidentified.

The CDR3 contains 16 residues. Germline lookup yields CDR1 WNHNN and CDR2 SYGVQD (reference sequence). The germline V and J ends were trimmed by 7 bases and 4 bases, with 22 bases remaining between them. Regarding the study as a whole: Reportedly, nearly half of unique spike TCRs recognized epitopes outside B.1.351/B.1.1.7 mutations. All repertoire sampling was performed exclusively after the peak T cell response.

This clonotype was sampled from an adult in good health. The rearrangement uses TRBV10-1 and TRBJ1-1; a weak D match, TRBD1 (5 bases). Sequenced here: peripheral blood, sampled on day 0 of MenACWY control vaccination. CDR3 region: CASITCGRIQGTEAFF. The DNA for the CDR3 is TGCGCCAGCATTACTTGTGGACGCATCCAGGGCACTGAAGCTTTCTTT.